This T cell receptor beta chain originates from a study of blood T cell repertoires in COVID-19. Method: immunoSEQ multiplex PCR; TCRdb's copy keeps in-frame clones and lacks some. This table holds nearly 300,000 clones, roughly 91% found once. Each participant's cohort was designated according to participant-reported clinical history. The sequence derives from a woman aged 45-60 years who had been exposed to COVID-19. The sequenced sample was PBMCs or T cells enriched from blood (not recorded which).

CDR3 amino acids: CASSDQGSSTDTQYF. The CDR3 region has the DNA TGTGCCAGCAGTGACCAGGGATCTAGCACAGATACGCAGTATTTT. This rearrangement joins TRBV6-1 to TRBJ2-3, with D perhaps TRBD1 (5 bases). The germline V gene has CDR1 MNHNS and CDR2 SASEGT. The CDR3 runs to 15 residues. V lost 3 bases and J 0 bases, leaving 10 bases between the germline ends.